Below, 13 T cell receptor beta chains from the same sample are listed, as sequenced in a study of cytotoxic CD8 clonotypes in ibrutinib-treated CLL. Repertoires were generated with immunoSEQ multiplex PCR, while TCRdb's copy carries only in-frame clones and drops some. The table shows tens of thousands of clones, with around 52% occurring only once. Source: PBMCs, taken after 12 months of ibrutinib treatment. All receptors derive from a human donor with chronic lymphocytic leukemia.

The DNA of the CDR3 is TGTGCCAGCAGCTTGAACGGCATCTCCTATAATTCACCCCTCCACTTT. Encoded protein: CASSLNGISYNSPLHF. The chain recombines TRBV5-6 with TRBJ1-6, with no clear D. The CDR3 runs to 16 residues. Trimming shortened V by 1 base and J by 0 bases, and 8 bases separated the two germline ends. The germline CDR1 and CDR2 sequences are SGHDT and YYEEEE.

This chain links TRBV7-2 with TRBJ2-2, with 7 bases fitting TRBD2. CDR3 length: 15 amino acids. The trim removed 5 bases at V and 7 bases at J, leaving 10 bases unmatched. The germline CDR1 and CDR2 sequences are SGHTA and FQGNSA. CDR3 DNA sequence: TGTGCCAGCAGCCCCGTGGGCGGGAGAGGCGGGGAGCTGTTTTTT. Translation: CASSPVGGRGGELFF. The whole variable domain, filled in from reference TRBV7-2 and TRBJ2-2, reads GAGVSQSPSNKVTEKGKDVELRCDPISGHTALYWYRQSLGQGLEFLIYFQGNSAPDKSGLPSDRFSAERTGGSVSTLTIQRTQQEDSAVYLCASSPVGGRGGELFFGEGSRLTVL.

V is TRBV6-5 and J is TRBJ2-7, with D perhaps matching TRBD2 (5 bases). The CDR3 loop spans 14 amino acids. Germline V CDR1 and CDR2: MNHEY, SVGAGI. The V end was cut by 2 bases, the J end by 2 bases, with 10 bases between. CDR3 in amino acids: CASSYGGRAYEQYF. The CDR3 DNA follows: TGTGCCAGCAGTTACGGTGGGAGAGCCTACGAGCAGTACTTC.

The chain combines TRBV18 with TRBJ1-5, with 9 bases fitting TRBD1. Germline CDR1 KGHSH, CDR2 LQKENI. The ends lost 6 bases at V and 0 bases at J; junction bases unmatched: 9. This CDR3 has 17 amino acids. CDR3 in amino acids: CASSPMTGGYSNQPQHF. DNA for the CDR3: TGTGCCAGCTCGCCGATGACAGGGGGATATAGCAATCAGCCCCAGCATTTT.

This clone was picked up a small number of times. The chain links TRBV5-1 to TRBJ1-1; a possible D gene is TRBD1 (6 bases). The germline V and J ends were trimmed by 4 bases and 0 bases, with 13 bases remaining between them. The CDR3 consists of 15 residues. CDR1 SGHRS and CDR2 YFSETQ come from the germline V gene. CDR3 nucleotides: TGCGCCAGCAGCCATGCTGACAGGATGAACACTGAAGCTTTCTTT. This codes for CASSHADRMNTEAFF.

V and J are TRBV6-5 and TRBJ2-3; no firm D call. The CDR3 has 12 amino acids. The V gene lost 7 bases and the J gene lost 0 bases, with 5 bases spanning the gap. The germline V gene encodes CDR1 MNHEY and CDR2 SVGAGI. Here the CDR3 reads CASKTSTDTQYF. The CDR3 DNA reads TGTGCCAGCAAAACTAGCACAGATACGCAGTATTTT.

This clone was observed at least ten times. The chain links TRBV5-1 to TRBJ2-1; possible D gene TRBD2, 6 bases. Trimming pared 4 bases from V and 3 bases from J, leaving 17 bases between. The CDR3 loop spans 16 amino acids. Germline CDR1 SGHRS, CDR2 YFSETQ. CDR3 region: CASSRYGGYLYNEQFF. The CDR3 region has the DNA TGCGCCAGCAGCCGCTATGGGGGGTATCTCTACAATGAGCAGTTCTTC.

The chain couples TRBV2 to TRBJ2-6, with a tentative D call TRBD2 (5 bases). The CDR3 spans 14 residues. Per the germline V gene, CDR1 is SNHLY and CDR2 is FYNNEI. Trimming removed 6 bases from V and 0 bases from J, with 6 bases in between. The CDR3: CASRRDSGANVLTF. The DNA for the CDR3 is TGTGCCAGCAGACGGGACTCTGGGGCCAACGTCCTGACTTTC.

In its sample, this clone was seen many times. V is TRBV6-6 and J is TRBJ1-1, with D tentatively TRBD1 (5 bases). The CDR3 extends over 15 amino acids. V lost 9 bases to trimming and J lost 5 bases, with 22 bases between them. CDR1 MNHNY and CDR2 SVGAGI come from the germline V gene (reference sequence). The CDR3 nucleotides read TGTGCCAGTGCGACTTTAGGGCGCGGGGGGACTGAAGCTTTCTTT. Protein sequence: CASATLGRGGTEAFF.

The chain links TRBV11-2 to TRBJ2-3, with D unresolved. CDR1 is SGHAT, CDR2 FQNNGV, per germline. V lost 1 base to trimming and J lost 3 bases, with 11 bases between them. This CDR3 is built from 15 residues. CDR3 DNA: TGTGCCAGCAGCTTAGTCTCCCTCTTTACAGATACGCAGTATTTT. Its protein is CASSLVSLFTDTQYF.

This clone has a count of ten or more. The V gene is TRBV5-4, the J gene TRBJ1-2; 7 bases line up with TRBD1. V was clipped by 4 bases and J by 5 bases; unmatched bases: 5. The CDR3 spans 13 residues. Germline-derived CDR1 and CDR2 are SGHNT and YYREEE (reference sequence). Here the CDR3 DNA reads TGTGCCAGCAGCGCCTCGACAGGGTATGGCTACACCTTC. Its translation: CASSASTGYGYTF.

The table lists this clone with a count of one. The chain has TRBV7-6 and TRBJ1-2; D is possibly TRBD1 (5 bases). The CDR3 is 13 residues long. V was pared by 5 bases and J by 3 bases, with 10 bases between. The V gene's germline CDR1 is SGHVS and CDR2 FNYEAQ. CDR3 region: CASSPGRDYGYTF. The CDR3, as DNA: TGTGCCAGCAGCCCGGGACGGGACTATGGCTACACCTTC.

This chain's CDR3 is CASSSQLLAGGLNEQFF. The CDR3 DNA reads TGTGCCAGCAGCTCACAACTCCTAGCGGGAGGCCTAAATGAGCAGTTCTTC. The chain links TRBV7-8 to TRBJ2-1; TRBD2 agrees at 11 bases. This CDR3 is built from 17 residues. V shed 4 bases and J 7 bases; nucleotides not matched to a gene: 12. Per germline, CDR1 SGHVS and CDR2 FQNEAQ.